The T cell receptor (beta chain) described here comes from a study of CD8+CD57+ T cells in acquired aplastic anemia. Study details: When averaged, DNA from sorted CD4+ and CD8+ cells came to 3 to 4 ug.

Genomic DNA acted as the template from which TCR beta VDJ combination and CDR3 sequence profiling were carried out. TCRdb fed the reads into MiXCR, producing one record per CDR3 protein. The top ten clones hold around 1.8% of a sample with 150,000 to 200,000 distinct CDR3 sequences, over 40% of them seen once. Previously, flow cytometry had revealed CD8+CD57+ cell expansion in the patients chosen for sequencing. V shed 6 bases and J 4 bases; nucleotides not matched to a gene: 6. The CDR3 runs to 14 residues. The germline CDR1 and CDR2 sequences are DFQATT and SNEGSKA (reference sequence). A note on this clonotype: What it recognizes is unknown.

Findings and caveats of the study: The same twenty-nine CD8+ CDR3 sequences occurred in patients and in controls.

The rearrangement links TRBV20-1 to TRBJ2-7, with 13 positions matching TRBD2. This TCR derives from a human donor with aplastic anemia. The sample consisted of sorted CD4+, CD8+, or CD8+CD57+ T cells (not recorded which) from PBMCs. The CDR3 DNA reads TGCAGTGCCCCCAGGACTAGCGGGAGTTACGAGCAGTACTTC. Translation gives CSAPRTSGSYEQYF.